In this sample, the clone carrying this T cell receptor (beta chain) turned up a few times. Its matching antigen is unknown. This entry belongs to a study of T cells in tumors after PD-1 blockade. Study overall: Prior checkpoint blockade, systemic immunosuppressant use, or anti-cancer therapy within 4 weeks excluded patients. Patients received pembrolizumab 200 mg every 3 weeks or cemiplimab 350 mg every 2 weeks. A subset received ongoing vismodegib 150 mg daily alongside anti-PD-1 therapy. General study points: Some novel exhausted tumor clones appeared in pre-treatment blood, suggesting peripheral recruitment.

The assay was immunoSEQ multiplex PCR, and TCRdb's table has in-frame clones only and misses some. The sample records more than 40,000 clones, approximately 79% being singletons. The length of the CDR3 is 13 residues. From germline, CDR1 is SGHRS and CDR2 YFSETQ. The V end was cut by 4 bases, the J end by 6 bases, with 13 bases between. This chain connects TRBV5-1 to TRBJ1-2; D is possibly TRBD1 (5 bases). The TCR was taken from a human donor with advanced basal cell or squamous cell carcinoma (not recorded which). Sequenced here: PBMCs, sampled before anti-PD-1 therapy. The CDR3 protein is CASSPGIGDGYTF. CDR3 DNA sequence: TGCGCCAGCAGCCCAGGGATCGGGGATGGCTACACCTTC. The variable domain in full, completed from reference TRBV5-1 and TRBJ1-2, reads KAGVTQTPRYLIKTRGQQVTLSCSPISGHRSVSWYQQTPGQGLQFLFEYFSETQRNKGNFPGRFSGRQFSNSRSEMNVSTLELGDSALYLCASSPGIGDGYTFGSGTRLTVV.